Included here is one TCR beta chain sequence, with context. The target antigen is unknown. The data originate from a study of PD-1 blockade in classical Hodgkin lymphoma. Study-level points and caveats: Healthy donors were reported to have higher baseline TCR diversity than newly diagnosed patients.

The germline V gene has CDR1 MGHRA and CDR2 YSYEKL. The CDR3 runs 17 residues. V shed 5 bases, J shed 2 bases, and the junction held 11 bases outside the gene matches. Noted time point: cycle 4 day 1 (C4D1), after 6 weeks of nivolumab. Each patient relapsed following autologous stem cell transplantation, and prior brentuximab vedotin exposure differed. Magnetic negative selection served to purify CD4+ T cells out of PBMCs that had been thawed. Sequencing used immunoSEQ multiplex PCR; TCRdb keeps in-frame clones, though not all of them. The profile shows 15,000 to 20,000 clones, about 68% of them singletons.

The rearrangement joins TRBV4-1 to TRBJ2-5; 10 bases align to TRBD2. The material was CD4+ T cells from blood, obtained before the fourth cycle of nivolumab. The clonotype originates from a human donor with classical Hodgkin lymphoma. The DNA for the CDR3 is TGCGCCAGCAGCTACTCCCGTAGCGGGAGGTCTCAAGAGACCCAGTACTTC. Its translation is CASSYSRSGRSQETQYF.